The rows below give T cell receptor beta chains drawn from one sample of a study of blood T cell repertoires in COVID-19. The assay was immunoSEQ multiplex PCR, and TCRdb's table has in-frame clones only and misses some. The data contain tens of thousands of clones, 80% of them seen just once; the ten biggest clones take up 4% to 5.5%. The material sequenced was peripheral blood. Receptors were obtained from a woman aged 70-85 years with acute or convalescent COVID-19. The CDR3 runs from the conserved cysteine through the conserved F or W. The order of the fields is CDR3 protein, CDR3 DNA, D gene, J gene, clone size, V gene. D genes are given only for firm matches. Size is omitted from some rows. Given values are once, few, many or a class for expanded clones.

cdr3_aa: CASSQAQGRGKDYGYTF; cdr3_nt: TGCGCCAGCAGCCAAGCGCAGGGTAGGGGAAAAGACTATGGCTACACCTTC; d_call: -; j_call: TRBJ1-2; clone_size: few; v_call: TRBV4-1
cdr3_aa: CASSETGSGGDTQYF; cdr3_nt: TGTGCCAGCAGTGAGACGGGTAGCGGGGGGGATACGCAGTATTTT; d_call: TRBD2; j_call: TRBJ2-3; clone_size: few; v_call: TRBV6-4
cdr3_aa: CATSDSTGPQETQYF; cdr3_nt: TGTGCCACCAGTGATTCGACAGGTCCCCAAGAGACCCAGTACTTC; d_call: -; j_call: TRBJ2-5; clone_size: -; v_call: TRBV24-1
cdr3_aa: CASSNEWDRGFQQYF; cdr3_nt: TGTGCCAGCAGCAACGAGTGGGACAGGGGGTTTCAGCAGTATTTT; d_call: TRBD1; j_call: TRBJ2-3; clone_size: -; v_call: TRBV6-5
cdr3_aa: CASSLEGNEQFF; cdr3_nt: TGCGCCAGCAGCTTAGAGGGCAATGAGCAGTTCTTC; d_call: -; j_call: TRBJ2-1; clone_size: once; v_call: TRBV5-1
cdr3_aa: CASSEAPPGNNSPLHF; cdr3_nt: TGTGCCAGCAGTGAAGCCCCGCCAGGGAATAATTCACCCCTCCACTTT; d_call: -; j_call: TRBJ1-6; clone_size: -; v_call: TRBV2
cdr3_aa: CASQGGQGAIEQYF; cdr3_nt: TGTGCCAGCCAAGGGGGGCAGGGGGCGATCGAGCAGTACTTC; d_call: TRBD1; j_call: TRBJ2-7; clone_size: once; v_call: TRBV19
cdr3_aa: CASSPTGDNSPLHF; cdr3_nt: TGTGCCAGCAGCCCGACAGGGGACAATTCACCCCTCCACTTT; d_call: TRBD1; j_call: TRBJ1-6; clone_size: -; v_call: TRBV5-5
cdr3_aa: CASSVAPTGSRETQYF; cdr3_nt: TGTGCCAGCAGCGTAGCCCCGACAGGGTCCAGGGAGACCCAGTACTTC; d_call: TRBD1; j_call: TRBJ2-5; clone_size: -; v_call: TRBV9
cdr3_aa: CATSRAVDSYEQYF; cdr3_nt: TGTGCCACCAGCAGGGCTGTTGACAGCTACGAGCAGTACTTC; d_call: -; j_call: TRBJ2-7; clone_size: -; v_call: TRBV15
cdr3_aa: CASSPGTGFDGYTF; cdr3_nt: TGTGCCAGCAGCCCCGGGACAGGGTTCGATGGCTACACCTTC; d_call: TRBD1; j_call: TRBJ1-2; clone_size: -; v_call: TRBV11-2
cdr3_aa: CASRPDRNTGELFF; cdr3_nt: TGTGCCAGCCGTCCGGACAGGAACACCGGGGAGCTGTTTTTT; d_call: -; j_call: TRBJ2-2; clone_size: -; v_call: TRBV5-4
cdr3_aa: CASSPAQGTYEQYF; cdr3_nt: TGTGCCAGCTCACCTGCTCAGGGAACCTACGAGCAGTACTTC; d_call: -; j_call: TRBJ2-7; clone_size: -; v_call: TRBV18
cdr3_aa: CASSLGPRREAFF; cdr3_nt: TGTGCCAGCAGTTTAGGGCCCAGGAGGGAAGCTTTTTTT; d_call: -; j_call: TRBJ1-4; clone_size: -; v_call: TRBV27
cdr3_aa: CASSFGQGDGTF; cdr3_nt: TGTGCCAGCAGTTTTGGACAGGGTGATGGCACCTTC; d_call: TRBD1; j_call: TRBJ1-2; clone_size: few; v_call: TRBV6-6
cdr3_aa: CASSQVGSPYLIQSLHF; cdr3_nt: TGCGCCAGCAGCCAGGTCGGGAGCCCGTACCTAATTCAATCCCTCCACTTT; d_call: -; j_call: TRBJ1-6; clone_size: few; v_call: TRBV4-3
cdr3_aa: CASSQVGRTYEQYF; cdr3_nt: TGTGCCAGCAGCCAAGTGGGGAGAACCTACGAGCAGTACTTC; d_call: -; j_call: TRBJ2-7; clone_size: -; v_call: TRBV7-9
cdr3_aa: CASSPKTGTNYGYTF; cdr3_nt: TGTGCCAGCTCGCCAAAGACAGGAACTAACTATGGCTACACCTTC; d_call: -; j_call: TRBJ1-2; clone_size: -; v_call: TRBV18
cdr3_aa: CASSLITGGSDEQFF; cdr3_nt: TGCGCCAGCAGCTTGATAACAGGGGGCTCGGATGAGCAGTTCTTC; d_call: TRBD1; j_call: TRBJ2-1; clone_size: -; v_call: TRBV5-1
cdr3_aa: CASSLSNPGQGLEAFF; cdr3_nt: TGTGCCAGCAGTTTATCGAACCCCGGACAGGGGCTTGAAGCTTTCTTT; d_call: TRBD1; j_call: TRBJ1-1; clone_size: -; v_call: TRBV27
cdr3_aa: CASSRFSSNYGYTF; cdr3_nt: TGTGCCAGCAGCCGGTTCTCTTCAAACTATGGCTACACCTTC; d_call: -; j_call: TRBJ1-2; clone_size: few; v_call: TRBV5-6
cdr3_aa: CASSTRNAEKLFF; cdr3_nt: TGTGCCAGCAGTACACGAAACGCCGAAAAACTGTTTTTT; d_call: -; j_call: TRBJ1-4; clone_size: once; v_call: TRBV6-6
cdr3_aa: CASSSYKGQGSGNTIYF; cdr3_nt: TGTGCCAGCAGTAGTTACAAAGGACAGGGGTCTGGAAACACCATATATTTT; d_call: TRBD1; j_call: TRBJ1-3; clone_size: -; v_call: TRBV9
cdr3_aa: CASSQVGESLWGYTF; cdr3_nt: TGTGCCAGCAGCCAAGTTGGAGAGTCCTTATGGGGCTACACCTTC; d_call: -; j_call: TRBJ1-2; clone_size: -; v_call: TRBV3-1/TRBV3-2
cdr3_aa: CASSLEWRNTIYF; cdr3_nt: TGTGCCAGCAGCTTAGAATGGCGAAACACCATATATTTT; d_call: -; j_call: TRBJ1-3; clone_size: -; v_call: TRBV7-9
cdr3_aa: CASSNGQGWEKLFF; cdr3_nt: TGTGCCAGCAGCAACGGACAGGGTTGGGAAAAACTGTTTTTT; d_call: TRBD1; j_call: TRBJ1-4; clone_size: -; v_call: TRBV5-6
cdr3_aa: CASRVTTGTEAFF; cdr3_nt: TGTGCCAGCAGGGTCACGACGGGCACTGAAGCTTTCTTT; d_call: -; j_call: TRBJ1-1; clone_size: -; v_call: TRBV6-5
cdr3_aa: CASSLGTGRTYEQYF; cdr3_nt: TGTGCCAGCAGTCTCGGGACAGGTCGAACCTACGAGCAGTACTTC; d_call: TRBD1; j_call: TRBJ2-7; clone_size: -; v_call: TRBV6-5
cdr3_aa: CASSFSASYNSPLHF; cdr3_nt: TGTGCCAGCAGCTTCAGTGCCTCCTATAATTCACCCCTCCACTTT; d_call: -; j_call: TRBJ1-6; clone_size: few; v_call: TRBV7-6
cdr3_aa: CASSHEGEKLFF; cdr3_nt: TGTGCCAGCTCACACGAGGGTGAAAAACTGTTTTTT; d_call: -; j_call: TRBJ1-4; clone_size: -; v_call: TRBV18